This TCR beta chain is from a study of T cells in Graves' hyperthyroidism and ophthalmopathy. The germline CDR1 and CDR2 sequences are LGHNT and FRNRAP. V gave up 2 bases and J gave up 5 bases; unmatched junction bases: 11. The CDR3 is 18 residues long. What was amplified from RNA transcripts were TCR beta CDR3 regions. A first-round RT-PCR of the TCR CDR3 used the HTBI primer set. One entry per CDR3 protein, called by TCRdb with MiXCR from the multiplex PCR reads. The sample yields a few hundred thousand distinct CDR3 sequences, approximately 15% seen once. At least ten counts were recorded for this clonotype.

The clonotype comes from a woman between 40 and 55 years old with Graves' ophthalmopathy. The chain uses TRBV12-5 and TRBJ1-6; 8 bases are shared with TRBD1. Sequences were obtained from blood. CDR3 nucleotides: TGTGCTAGTGGTTTGCCTCGACGCGGACAGGGCCATAATTCACCCCTCCACTTT. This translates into CASGLPRRGQGHNSPLHF.